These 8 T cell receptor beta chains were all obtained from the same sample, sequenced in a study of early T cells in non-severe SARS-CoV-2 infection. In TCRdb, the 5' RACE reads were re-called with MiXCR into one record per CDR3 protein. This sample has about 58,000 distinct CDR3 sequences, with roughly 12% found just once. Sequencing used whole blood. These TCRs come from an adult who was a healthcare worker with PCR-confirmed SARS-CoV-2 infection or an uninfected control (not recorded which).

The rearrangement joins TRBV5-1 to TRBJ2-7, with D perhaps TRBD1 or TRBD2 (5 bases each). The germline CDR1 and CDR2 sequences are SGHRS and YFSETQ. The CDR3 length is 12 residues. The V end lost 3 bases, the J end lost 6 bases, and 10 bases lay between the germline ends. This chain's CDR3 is CASSWDGGEQYF. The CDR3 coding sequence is TGCGCCAGCAGCTGGGATGGGGGCGAGCAGTACTTC.

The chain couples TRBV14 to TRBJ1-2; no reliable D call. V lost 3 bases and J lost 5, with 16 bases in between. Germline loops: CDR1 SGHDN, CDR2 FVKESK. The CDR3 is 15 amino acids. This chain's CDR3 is CASSQTGTRRYGYTF. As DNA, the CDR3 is TGTGCCAGCAGCCAGACGGGTACGAGGCGGTATGGCTACACCTTC. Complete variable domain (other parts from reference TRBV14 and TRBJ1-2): EAGVTQFPSHSVIEKGQTVTLRCDPISGHDNLYWYRRVMGKEIKFLLHFVKESKQDESGMPNNRFLAERTGGTYSTLKVQPAELEDSGVYFCASSQTGTRRYGYTFGSGTRLTVV.

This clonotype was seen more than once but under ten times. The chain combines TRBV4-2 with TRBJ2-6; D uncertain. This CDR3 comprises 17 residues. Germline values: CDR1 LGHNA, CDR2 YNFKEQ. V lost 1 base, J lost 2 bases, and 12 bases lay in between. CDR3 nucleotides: TGTGCCAGCAGCCAAGCCCAGCAGAATACTGGGGCCAACGTCCTGACTTTC. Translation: CASSQAQQNTGANVLTF.

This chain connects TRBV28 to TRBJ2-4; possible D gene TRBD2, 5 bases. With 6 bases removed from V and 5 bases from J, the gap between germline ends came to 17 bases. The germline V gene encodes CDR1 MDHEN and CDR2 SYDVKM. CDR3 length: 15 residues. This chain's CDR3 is CASSSIGGWENIQYF. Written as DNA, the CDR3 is TGTGCCAGCAGCTCGATAGGAGGTTGGGAAAACATTCAGTACTTC.

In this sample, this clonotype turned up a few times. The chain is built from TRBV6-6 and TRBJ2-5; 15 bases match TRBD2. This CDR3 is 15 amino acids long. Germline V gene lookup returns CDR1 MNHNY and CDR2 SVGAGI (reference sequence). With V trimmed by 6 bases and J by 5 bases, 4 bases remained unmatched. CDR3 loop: CASRRTSGGAETQYF. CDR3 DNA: TGTGCCAGCAGAAGGACTAGCGGGGGGGCGGAGACCCAGTACTTC.

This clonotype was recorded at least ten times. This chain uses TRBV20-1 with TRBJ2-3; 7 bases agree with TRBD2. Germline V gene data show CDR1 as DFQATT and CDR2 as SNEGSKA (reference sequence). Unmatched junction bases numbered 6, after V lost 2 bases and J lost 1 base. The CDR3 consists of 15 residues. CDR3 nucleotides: TGCAGTGCTAGAACGCCTAGCGGAGGCACAGATACGCAGTATTTT. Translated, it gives CSARTPSGGTDTQYF.

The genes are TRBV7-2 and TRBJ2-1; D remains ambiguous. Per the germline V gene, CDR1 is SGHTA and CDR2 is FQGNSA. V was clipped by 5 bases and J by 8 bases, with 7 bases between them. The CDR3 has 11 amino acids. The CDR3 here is CASSPIHEQFF. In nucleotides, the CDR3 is TGTGCCAGCAGCCCGATCCATGAGCAGTTCTTC.

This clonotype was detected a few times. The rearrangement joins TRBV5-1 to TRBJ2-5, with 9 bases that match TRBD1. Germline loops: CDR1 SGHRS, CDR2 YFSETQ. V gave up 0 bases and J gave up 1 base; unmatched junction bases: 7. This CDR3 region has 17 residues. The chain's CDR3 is CASSLERDREIQETQYF. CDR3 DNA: TGCGCCAGCAGCTTGGAGCGGGACAGGGAGATCCAAGAGACCCAGTACTTC.